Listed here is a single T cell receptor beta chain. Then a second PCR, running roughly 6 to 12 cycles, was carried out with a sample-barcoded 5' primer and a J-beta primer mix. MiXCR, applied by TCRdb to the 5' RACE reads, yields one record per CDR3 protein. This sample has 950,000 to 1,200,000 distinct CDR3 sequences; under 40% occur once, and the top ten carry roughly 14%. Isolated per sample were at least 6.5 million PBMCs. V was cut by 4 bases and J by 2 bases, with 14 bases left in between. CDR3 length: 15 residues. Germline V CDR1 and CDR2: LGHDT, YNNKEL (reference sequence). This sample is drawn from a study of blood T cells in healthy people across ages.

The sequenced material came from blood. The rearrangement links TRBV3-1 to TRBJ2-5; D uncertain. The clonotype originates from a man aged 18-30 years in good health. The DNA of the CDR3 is TGTGCCAGCAGCCGCCCCGTCTCGAAGCAAGAGACCCAGTACTTC. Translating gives CASSRPVSKQETQYF.